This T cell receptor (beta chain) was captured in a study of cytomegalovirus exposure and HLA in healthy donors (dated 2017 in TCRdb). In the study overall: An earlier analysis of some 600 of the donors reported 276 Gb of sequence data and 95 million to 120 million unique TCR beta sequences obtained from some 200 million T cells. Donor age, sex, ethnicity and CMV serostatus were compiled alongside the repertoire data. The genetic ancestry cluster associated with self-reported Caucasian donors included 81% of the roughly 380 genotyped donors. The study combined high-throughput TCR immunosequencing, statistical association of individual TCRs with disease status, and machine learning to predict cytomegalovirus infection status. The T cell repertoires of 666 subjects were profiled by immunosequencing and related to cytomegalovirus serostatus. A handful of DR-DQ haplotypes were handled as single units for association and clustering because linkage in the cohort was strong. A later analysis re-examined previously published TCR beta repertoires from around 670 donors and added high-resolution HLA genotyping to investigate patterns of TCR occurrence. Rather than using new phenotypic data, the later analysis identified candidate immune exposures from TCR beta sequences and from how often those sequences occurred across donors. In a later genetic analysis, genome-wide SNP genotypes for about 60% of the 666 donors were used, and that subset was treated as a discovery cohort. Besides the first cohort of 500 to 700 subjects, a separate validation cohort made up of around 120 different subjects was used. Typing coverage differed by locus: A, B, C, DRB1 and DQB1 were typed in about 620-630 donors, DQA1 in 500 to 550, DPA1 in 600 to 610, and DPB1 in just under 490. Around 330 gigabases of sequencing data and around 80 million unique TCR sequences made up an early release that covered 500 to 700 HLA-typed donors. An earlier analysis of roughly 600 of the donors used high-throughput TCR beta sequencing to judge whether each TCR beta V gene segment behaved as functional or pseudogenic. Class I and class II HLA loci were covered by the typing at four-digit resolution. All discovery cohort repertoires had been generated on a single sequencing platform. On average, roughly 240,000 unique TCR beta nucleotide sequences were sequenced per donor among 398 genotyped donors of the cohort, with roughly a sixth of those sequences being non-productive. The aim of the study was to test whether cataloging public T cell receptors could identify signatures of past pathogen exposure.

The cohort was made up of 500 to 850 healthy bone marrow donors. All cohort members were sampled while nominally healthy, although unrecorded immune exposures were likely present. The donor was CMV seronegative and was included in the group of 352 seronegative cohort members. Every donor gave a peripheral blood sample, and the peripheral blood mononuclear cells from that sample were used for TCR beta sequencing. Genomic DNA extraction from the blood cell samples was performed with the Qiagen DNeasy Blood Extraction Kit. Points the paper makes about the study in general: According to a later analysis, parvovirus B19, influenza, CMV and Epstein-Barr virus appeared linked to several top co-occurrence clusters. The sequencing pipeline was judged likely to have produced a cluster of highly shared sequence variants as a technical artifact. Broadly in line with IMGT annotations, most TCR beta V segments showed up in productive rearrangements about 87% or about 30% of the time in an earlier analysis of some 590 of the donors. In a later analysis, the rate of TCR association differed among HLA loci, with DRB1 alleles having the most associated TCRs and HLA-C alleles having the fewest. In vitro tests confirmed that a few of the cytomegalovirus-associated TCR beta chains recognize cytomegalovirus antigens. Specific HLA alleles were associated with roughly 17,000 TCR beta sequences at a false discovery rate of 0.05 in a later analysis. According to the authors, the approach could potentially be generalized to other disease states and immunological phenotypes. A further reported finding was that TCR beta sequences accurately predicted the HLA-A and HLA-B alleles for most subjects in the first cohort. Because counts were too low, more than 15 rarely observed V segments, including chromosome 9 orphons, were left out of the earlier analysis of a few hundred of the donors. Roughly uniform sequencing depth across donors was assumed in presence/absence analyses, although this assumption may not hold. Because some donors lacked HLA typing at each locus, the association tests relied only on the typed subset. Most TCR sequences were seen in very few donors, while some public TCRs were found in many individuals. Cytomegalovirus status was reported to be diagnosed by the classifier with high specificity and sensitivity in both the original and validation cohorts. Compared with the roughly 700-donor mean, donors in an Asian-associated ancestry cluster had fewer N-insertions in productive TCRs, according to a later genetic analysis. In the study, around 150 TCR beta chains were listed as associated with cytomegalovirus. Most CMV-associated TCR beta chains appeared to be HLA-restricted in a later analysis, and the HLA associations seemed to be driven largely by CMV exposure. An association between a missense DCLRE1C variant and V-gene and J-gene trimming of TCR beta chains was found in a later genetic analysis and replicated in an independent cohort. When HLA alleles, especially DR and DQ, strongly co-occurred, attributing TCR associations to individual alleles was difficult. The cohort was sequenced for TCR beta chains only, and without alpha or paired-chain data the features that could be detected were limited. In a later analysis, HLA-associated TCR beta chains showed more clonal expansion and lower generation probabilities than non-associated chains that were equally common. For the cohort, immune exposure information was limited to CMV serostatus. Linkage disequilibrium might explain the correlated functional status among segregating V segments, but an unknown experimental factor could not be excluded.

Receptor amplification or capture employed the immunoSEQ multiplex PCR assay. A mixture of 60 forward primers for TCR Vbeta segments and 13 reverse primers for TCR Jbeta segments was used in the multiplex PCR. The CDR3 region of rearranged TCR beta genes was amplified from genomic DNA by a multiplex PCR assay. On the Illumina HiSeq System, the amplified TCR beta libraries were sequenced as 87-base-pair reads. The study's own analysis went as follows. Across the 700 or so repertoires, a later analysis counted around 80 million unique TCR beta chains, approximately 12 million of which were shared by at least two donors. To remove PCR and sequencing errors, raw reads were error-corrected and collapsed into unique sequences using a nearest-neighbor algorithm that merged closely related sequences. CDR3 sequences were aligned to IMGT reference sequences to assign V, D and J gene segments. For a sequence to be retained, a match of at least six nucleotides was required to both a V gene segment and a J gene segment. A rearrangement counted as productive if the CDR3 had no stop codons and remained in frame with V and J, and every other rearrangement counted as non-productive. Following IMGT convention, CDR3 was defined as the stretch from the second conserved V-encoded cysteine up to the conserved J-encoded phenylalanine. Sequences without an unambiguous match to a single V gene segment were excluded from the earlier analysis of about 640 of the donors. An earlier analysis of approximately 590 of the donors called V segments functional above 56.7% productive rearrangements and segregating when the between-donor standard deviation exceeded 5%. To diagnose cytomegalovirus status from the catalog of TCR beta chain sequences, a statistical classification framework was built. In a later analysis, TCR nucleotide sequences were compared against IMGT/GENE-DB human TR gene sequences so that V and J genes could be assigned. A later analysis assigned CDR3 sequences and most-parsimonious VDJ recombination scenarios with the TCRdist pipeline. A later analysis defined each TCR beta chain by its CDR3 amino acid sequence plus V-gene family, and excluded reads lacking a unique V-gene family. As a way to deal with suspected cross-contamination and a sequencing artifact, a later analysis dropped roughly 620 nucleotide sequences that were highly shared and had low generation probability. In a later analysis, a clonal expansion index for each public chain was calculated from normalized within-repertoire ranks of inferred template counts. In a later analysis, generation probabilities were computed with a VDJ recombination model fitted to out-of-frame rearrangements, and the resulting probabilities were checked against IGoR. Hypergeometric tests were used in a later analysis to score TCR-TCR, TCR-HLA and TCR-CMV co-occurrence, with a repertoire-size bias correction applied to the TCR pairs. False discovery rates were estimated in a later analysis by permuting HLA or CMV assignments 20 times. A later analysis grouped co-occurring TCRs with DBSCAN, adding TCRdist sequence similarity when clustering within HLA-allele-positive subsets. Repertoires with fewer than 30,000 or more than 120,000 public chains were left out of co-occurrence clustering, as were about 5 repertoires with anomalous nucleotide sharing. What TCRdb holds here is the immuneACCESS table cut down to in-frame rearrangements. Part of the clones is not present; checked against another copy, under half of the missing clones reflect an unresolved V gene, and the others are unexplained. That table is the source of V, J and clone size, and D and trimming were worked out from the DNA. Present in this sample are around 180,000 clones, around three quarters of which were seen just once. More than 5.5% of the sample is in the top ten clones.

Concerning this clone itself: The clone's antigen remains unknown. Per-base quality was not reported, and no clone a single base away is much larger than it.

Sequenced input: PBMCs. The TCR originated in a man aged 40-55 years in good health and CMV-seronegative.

The DNA sequence is given as TGTGCCAGCAGCGGACAGACAGGGGGCGAGGCTGGCTACACCTTC. Its translation reads: CASSGQTGGEAGYTF. The rearrangement combines TRBV7-6 with TRBJ1-2; TRBD1 aligns with 10 central bases. V and J are trimmed by 5 bases and 7 bases, and the gene matches miss 10 bases of the junction. Counted from cysteine to phenylalanine, this CDR3 has 15 amino acids. Only the CDR3 DNA is retained, 45 bases long and in frame from the first base. For CDR1 and CDR2, the germline V gene lists SGHVS and FNYEAQ.